This entry concerns a single T cell receptor beta chain. This sample was taken from a study of STAT5B mutations in CD4+ large granular lymphocyte leukemia. The CDR3 has 15 residues. Germline V gives CDR1 SEHNR, CDR2 FQNEAQ (reference sequence). Trimming removed 1 base at V and 0 bases at J, with 7 bases between. Clones were sequenced by immunoSEQ multiplex PCR, and TCRdb holds only the in-frame ones, with some missing. The repertoire holds 25,000 to 30,000 clones, with over 70% as singletons. V is TRBV7-9 and J is TRBJ2-1; D might be TRBD2 (5 bases). The sequence derives from a human donor in good health. Input material: CD4+ T cells from blood buffy coats. The CDR3 DNA is TGTGCCAGCAGCTTAGTGGGGAGCTCCTACAATGAGCAGTTCTTC. This sequence encodes CASSLVGSSYNEQFF.